The entry that follows covers one T cell receptor (beta chain) sequence. The data were taken from a study of Tregs in tolerant kidney transplant recipients. The CDR3 extends over 17 amino acids. Looked up from germline, CDR1 is SGHRS and CDR2 is YFSETQ. The J segment lost 0 bases and the V segment lost 4 bases, leaving 7 bases of the junction unmatched. TCRdb keeps only in-frame clones here, not all; method: immunoSEQ multiplex PCR. The data show about 59,000 clones, 80% to 90% seen once. This clonotype originated in a human donor in good health. Sequencing was done on a sample of CD4+ T cells from blood. This rearrangement joins TRBV5-1 to TRBJ2-6; 7 bases are shared with TRBD1. The CDR3 DNA is TGCGCCAGCAGCCCCACGGGACAGAACTCTGGGGCCAACGTCCTGACTTTC. Translating gives CASSPTGQNSGANVLTF.